The text below deals with one T cell receptor beta chain. The sample holds many counts of this clonotype. What antigen it recognizes has not been identified. No much larger clone exists at a distance of one base, and base qualities are not known. This entry comes from a study of CD8 T cells in ankylosing spondylitis (dated by TCRdb to about 2017). Background for the entire study: T cell receptor beta repertoires were profiled in healthy donors and ankylosing spondylitis patients so that disease-linked TCR variants could be found. The whole study cohort included about a hundred healthy donors and around 24 ankylosing spondylitis patients. Peripheral blood was sampled, and synovial fluid was additionally collected from ankylosing spondylitis patients.

Instrument used: Illumina HiSeq 2500. TCR beta libraries were prepared by quantitative 5'-RACE with molecular barcodes. Per the authors' processing: A new computational method based on a probabilistic model of VDJ rearrangement was used to identify disease-linked TCR variants. TCRdb reran the public reads through fastp at Q25 and MiXCR, keeping productive beta chains. Under each unique CDR3 protein, matching rows form one entry showing the most common genes and DNA. TCRdb, not the original authors, processed these V and J calls. The sample yields over 700,000 distinct CDR3 sequences; around a fifth were counted once. Of the sample, 15% to 20% is held by the ten largest clones. The research as a whole found: Some motif variants had previously been reported in the synovial fluid and blood of reactive arthritis patients, which suggests shared mechanisms of disease initiation. Blood from ankylosing spondylitis patients appeared to be characterized by a TCR beta motif made up of about 8 highly homologous amino acid variants. The disease-linked clones were reported to be significantly enriched in matched synovial fluid samples from ankylosing spondylitis patients. The disease-linked clones had a CD8+ phenotype and were found at relatively low frequencies in peripheral blood.

The cysteine opens and the phenylalanine closes a CDR3 of 13 amino acids. The kept DNA is CDR3 alone, 39 bases in frame from the first base. V is pared back by 0 bases and J by 4 bases, with 5 bases lying between the germline termini. From a lookup of the germline V gene (reference sequence), CDR1 and CDR2 are SGHKS and YYEKEE. This TCR was recovered from a male donor with ankylosing spondylitis. The specimen was blood, either unsorted or a sorted T cell fraction (not recorded which). The chain links TRBV5-5 with TRBJ1-5, with the D segment identity uncertain. The nucleotides read TGTGCCAGCAGCTTGGCCGCGAATCAGCCCCAGCATTTT. Translated, it gives CASSLAANQPQHF.